This T cell receptor beta chain originates from a study of OX40 agonist ivuxolimab in advanced cancers. Study-wide context: With a range of roughly 20 to 80, age averaged about 58 years, and 65% to 90% were male. Under the entry rules, prior anti-PD-1, anti-PD-L1 or anti-CTLA-4 therapy was allowed, and roughly 41% had some.

This CDR3 comprises 14 residues. From germline, CDR1 is MDHEN and CDR2 SYDVKM. Trimming removed 7 bases at V and 7 bases at J, with 14 bases between. TCRdb's copy holds only in-frame clones and misses some; the assay was immunoSEQ multiplex PCR. The data hold approximately 100,000 clones, with 90% observed a single time. The clonotype was recovered from an adult with an advanced solid tumor such as melanoma, head and neck, liver or kidney cancer. This chain uses TRBV28 with TRBJ1-6; D call uncertain. Sequences were derived from CD4+ or CD8+ T cells sorted from blood, sampled in a trial of the OX40 agonist ivuxolimab. Here the CDR3 reads CASNLGDQNSPLHF. The CDR3 region has the DNA TGTGCCAGCAATCTTGGGGATCAAAATTCACCCCTCCACTTT. The full variable domain, rest sourced from reference TRBV28 and TRBJ1-6, is DVKVTQSSRYLVKRTGEKVFLECVQDMDHENMFWYRQDPGLGLRLIYFSYDVKMKEKGDIPEGYSVSREKKERFSLILESASTNQTSMYLCASNLGDQNSPLHFGNGTRLTVT.